The sequence of this T cell receptor beta chain was determined in a study of cytomegalovirus exposure and HLA in healthy donors. Primers included in the PCR were 60 Vbeta and 13 Jbeta primers. Methods used by the authors: Later analysis identified around 85 million unique TCR beta chains, roughly 11 million shared. The repertoire was sequenced with immunoSEQ multiplex PCR; TCRdb's copy has only in-frame clones and lacks some. That table supplies the V and J calls and clone size; D and trimming were determined from the DNA. The sample contains some 170,000 clones, approximately 78% of which appear only once. Concerning this clone itself: Its antigen is unidentified.

The CDR3 loop spans 16 amino acids. Germline V gene sequence: CDR1 SGHAT, CDR2 FQNNGV. Overall study results and limits: Reports described diagnosis of cytomegalovirus status by the classifier as highly specific and sensitive. Several top significant clusters appeared, in a later analysis, to be linked to common viral pathogens.

The rearrangement uses TRBV11-2 and TRBJ2-5; 13 positions agree with TRBD2. The DNA end lines up better with TRBJ2-7; the J call may be wrong. Sequenced sample: PBMCs. This TCR came from a girl aged 2 to 9 in good health and CMV-seropositive. The DNA for the CDR3 is TGTGCCAGCAGCTCCCTACTAGCGGGAGGGCCCTACGAGCAGTACTTC. This translates into CASSSLLAGGPYEQYF.